This T cell receptor beta chain was observed in a study of PD-1 blockade in classical Hodgkin lymphoma. Findings and limits, study-wide: The repertoire differences lack a defined cause, possibly disease activity or prior therapy. Reports indicated that newly diagnosed patients had lower baseline TCR diversity than healthy donors did.

As concerns this clone: The target antigen is unknown.

The time point is: newly diagnosed, previously untreated cHL patient sample. Through magnetic negative selection, CD8+ T cells were separated from PBMCs that had been thawed. Comparators were PBMCs taken from newly diagnosed, untreated classical Hodgkin lymphoma. Profiling relied on immunoSEQ multiplex PCR, and the TCRdb table lists in-frame clones only, not all of them. The sample consists of roughly 20,000 clones, around nine tenths of them appearing once. The source is a human donor with classical Hodgkin lymphoma. Sequencing was performed on CD8+ T cells from blood.

Written as DNA, the CDR3 is TGTGCCAGTAACCCTAGCGGGAGGCCCCGTCAGGAGCAGTTCTTC. It yields the protein CASNPSGRPRQEQFF. The chain combines TRBV19 with TRBJ2-1, with TRBD2 identical over 11 bases. Trimming removed 7 bases from V and 10 bases from J; junction bases left unmatched: 12. The CDR3 is 15 residues long. Per germline, CDR1 LNHDA and CDR2 SQIVND (reference sequence).